The 5 T cell receptor beta chains below were found in one sample sequenced in a study of cytomegalovirus exposure and HLA in healthy donors (dated by TCRdb to the late 2010s). Receptor libraries were prepared by the immunoSEQ multiplex PCR assay. The multiplex PCR relied on a mix of 60 forward primers for TCR Vbeta segments and 13 reverse primers for TCR Jbeta segments. This immuneACCESS table, as held by TCRdb, lists in-frame sequences with V and J called but not all clones. Of the missing ones, under half trace to an unresolved V gene in checked studies; the others have no known cause. The sample table contains approximately 200,000 clones; only one count was recorded for over 75% of them. 0.22% of the sample is in the top ten clones. Sequences were obtained from PBMCs. These receptor sequences come from a girl aged 2 to 9 in good health and CMV-seronegative.

The chain carries TRBV18 and TRBJ2-7; D is ambiguous. V was shortened by 6 bases and J by 9 bases, with 12 bases between the two germline ends. The CDR3 loop spans 11 amino acids. Per germline, CDR1 KGHSH and CDR2 LQKENI. The CDR3 DNA follows: TGTGCCAGCTCCGGGTTTCAGTCGCAGTACTTC. Protein product: CASSGFQSQYF.

This clone was counted a single time. The rearrangement joins TRBV4-1 to TRBJ1-5; D uncertain. CDR3 length equals 17 residues. Germline CDR1 and CDR2: MGHRA and YSYEKL. V lost 4 bases to trimming and J lost 5 bases, with 21 bases between them. The CDR3 reads CASSPGRPVERDQPQHF. Here the CDR3 DNA reads TGCGCCAGCAGCCCCGGCCGGCCGGTCGAGAGGGATCAGCCCCAGCATTTT.

There are a few counts of this clone. The CDR3 sequence is CASSRRWGADYEQYF. CDR3 coding DNA: TGTGCCAGCAGCAGGCGATGGGGAGCGGACTACGAGCAGTACTTC. This sequence joins TRBV11-1 and TRBJ2-7; possibly TRBD2 for D (5 bases). Germline CDR1 reads SGHAT; CDR2 reads FQDESV (reference sequence). The CDR3 has 15 residues. V gave up 5 bases and J gave up 3 bases, with 17 bases separating them.

This chain links TRBV5-6 with TRBJ1-6; possibly TRBD1 for D (5 bases). Germline-derived CDR1 and CDR2 are SGHDT and YYEEEE. The CDR3 has 16 amino acids. With 0 bases removed from V and 8 bases from J, the gap between germline ends came to 15 bases. The CDR3 DNA reads TGTGCCAGCAGCTTGGGGGTTCTATCGGGGGATTCACCCCTCCACTTT. Encoded protein: CASSLGVLSGDSPLHF.

The chain recombines TRBV4-2 with TRBJ2-7; TRBD2 agrees at 8 bases. Per the germline V gene, CDR1 is LGHNA and CDR2 is YNFKEQ. The CDR3 totals 13 residues. The trim removed 4 bases at V and 6 bases at J, leaving 5 bases unmatched. As DNA, the CDR3 is TGTGCCAGCAGCCTTAGCGGGGTGGGCGAGCAGTACTTC. Its translation: CASSLSGVGEQYF.